The rows below give T cell receptor beta chains drawn from one sample of a study of T cell clonotyping in hematopoietic cell transplantation. Some clones are missing from TCRdb's copy, which holds only in-frame ones; the method was immunoSEQ multiplex PCR. The sample yields tens of thousands of clones, over 75% seen once. Sequenced here: peripheral blood mononuclear cells, sampled before stem cell transplant. The receptors derive from a man aged 55 to 69 with biphenotypic leukemia. Some clones in this sample may be carry-over from other donors' samples. Both conserved end residues are part of each CDR3.

TRBJ2-7 | TRBV5-1 | CASSWAGGGPYEQYF
TRBJ2-7 | TRBV7-2 | CASSLVLAGGYEQYF
TRBJ1-4 | TRBV5-1 | CASSLWRGEKLFF
TRBJ2-3 | TRBV10-3 | CATSWTGESTDTQYF
TRBJ1-5 | TRBV5-6 | CASSSFEGTGSIQPQHF
TRBJ2-7 | TRBV6-4 | CASSEGEGRIFREQYF
TRBJ1-3 | TRBV6-5 | CASSSGHPSGNTIYF
TRBJ2-5 | TRBV5-6 | CASSLIAAQETQYF
TRBJ1-3 | TRBV9 | CASSPAQGSKTGNTIYF
TRBJ2-3 | TRBV6-5 | CASSGTLGADTQYF
TRBJ1-1 | TRBV4-1 | CASSQVGTGDHTEAFF
TRBJ2-3 | TRBV11-2 | CASSLLITDTQYF
TRBJ2-3 | TRBV5-4 | CASSLGTPGTQYF
TRBJ1-1 | TRBV5-1 | CASSLEGADTEAFF
TRBJ1-1 | TRBV14 | CASSQNLGDTEAFF
TRBJ2-5 | TRBV5-1 | CASSGGMSVETQYF
TRBJ1-1 | TRBV6-5 | CASSYGSGNTEAFF
TRBJ2-1 | TRBV18 | CASSRQGNSGSDEQFF
TRBJ1-1 | TRBV16 | CASSPDRGTEAFF
TRBJ2-7 | TRBV19 | CASSSGTDYEQYF
TRBJ1-1 | TRBV6-5 | CASRPFGGTEAFF
TRBJ1-1 | TRBV6-5 | CASSRTGRMNTEAFF
TRBJ2-7 | TRBV28 | CASSSPDSGYEQYF
TRBJ2-5 | TRBV20-1 | CSATASETQYF
TRBJ2-3 | TRBV7-2 | CASSLDRYTDTQYF
TRBJ1-2 | TRBV7-8 | CASSLRGGSYGYTF